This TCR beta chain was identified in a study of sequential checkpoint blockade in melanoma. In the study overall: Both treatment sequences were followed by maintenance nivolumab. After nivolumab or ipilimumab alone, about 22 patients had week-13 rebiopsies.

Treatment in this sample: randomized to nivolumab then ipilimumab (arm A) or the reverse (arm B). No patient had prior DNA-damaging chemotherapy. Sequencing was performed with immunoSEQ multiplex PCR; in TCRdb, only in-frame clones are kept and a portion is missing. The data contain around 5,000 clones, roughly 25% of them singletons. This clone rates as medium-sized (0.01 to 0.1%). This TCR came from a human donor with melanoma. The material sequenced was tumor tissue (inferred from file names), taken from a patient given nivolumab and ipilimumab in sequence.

CDR3 coding DNA: TGTGCCAGCAGCCCTTTAATCAGGAACTACGAGCAGTACTTC. Translation gives CASSPLIRNYEQYF. The rearrangement uses TRBV11-3 and TRBJ2-7; D uncertain. The CDR3 has 14 residues. V lost 5 bases to trimming and J lost 3 bases, with 14 bases between them. Germline V gene sequence: CDR1 SGHNT, CDR2 YENEEA.